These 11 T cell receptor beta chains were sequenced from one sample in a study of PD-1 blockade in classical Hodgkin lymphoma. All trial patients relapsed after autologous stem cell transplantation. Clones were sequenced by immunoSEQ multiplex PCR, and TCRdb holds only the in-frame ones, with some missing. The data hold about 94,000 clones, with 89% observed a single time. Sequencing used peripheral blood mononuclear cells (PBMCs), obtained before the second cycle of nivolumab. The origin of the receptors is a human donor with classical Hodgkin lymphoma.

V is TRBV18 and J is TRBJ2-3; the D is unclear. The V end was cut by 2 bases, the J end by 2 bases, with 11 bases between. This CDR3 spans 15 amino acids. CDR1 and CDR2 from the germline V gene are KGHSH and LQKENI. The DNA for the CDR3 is TGTGCCAGCTCACCAGTTTCACAGCCCACAGATACGCAGTATTTT. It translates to CASSPVSQPTDTQYF.

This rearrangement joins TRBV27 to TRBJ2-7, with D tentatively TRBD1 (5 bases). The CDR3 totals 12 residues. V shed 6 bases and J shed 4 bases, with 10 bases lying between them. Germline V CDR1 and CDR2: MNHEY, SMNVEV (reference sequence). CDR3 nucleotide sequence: TGTGCCAGCAGCTCCGACAGTTACGAGCAGTACTTC. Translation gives CASSSDSYEQYF.

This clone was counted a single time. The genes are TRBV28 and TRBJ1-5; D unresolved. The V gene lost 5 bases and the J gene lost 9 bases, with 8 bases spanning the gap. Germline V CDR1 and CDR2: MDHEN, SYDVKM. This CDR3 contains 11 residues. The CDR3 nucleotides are TGTGCCAGCAGTCCCGGGTGGCCCCAGCATTTT. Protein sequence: CASSPGWPQHF.

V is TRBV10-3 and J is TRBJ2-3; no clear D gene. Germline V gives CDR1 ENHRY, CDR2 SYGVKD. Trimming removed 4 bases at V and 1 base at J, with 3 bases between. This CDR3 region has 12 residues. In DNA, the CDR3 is TGTGCCATCAGTGGAGGCACAGATACGCAGTATTTT. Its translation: CAISGGTDTQYF.

The CDR3 loop is CASSGVPGQGQGIYEQFF. DNA for the CDR3: TGTGCCAGCAGTGGAGTCCCGGGACAGGGTCAGGGGATCTATGAGCAGTTCTTC. The genes are TRBV6-1 and TRBJ2-1; 9 bases map to TRBD1. This CDR3 comprises 18 residues. V was clipped by 4 bases and J by 8 bases; unmatched bases: 18. Germline CDR1 reads MNHNS; CDR2 reads SASEGT.

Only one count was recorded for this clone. This CDR3 is CASGPPSRGQVYGYTF. DNA of the CDR3: TGTGCCAGCGGCCCCCCGTCGAGAGGACAGGTCTATGGCTACACCTTC. The chain has TRBV5-4 and TRBJ1-2; the match to TRBD1 covers 7 bases. CDR1 and CDR2 from the germline V gene are SGHNT and YYREEE (reference sequence). The CDR3 runs to 16 residues. J lost 4 bases, V lost 7 bases, and 16 bases had no gene match.

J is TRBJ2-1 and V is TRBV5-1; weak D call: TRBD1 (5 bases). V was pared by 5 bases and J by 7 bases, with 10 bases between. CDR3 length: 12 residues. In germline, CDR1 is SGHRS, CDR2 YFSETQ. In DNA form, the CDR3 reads TGCGCCAGCAGGATTGGGGCGAATGAGCAGTTCTTC. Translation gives CASRIGANEQFF.

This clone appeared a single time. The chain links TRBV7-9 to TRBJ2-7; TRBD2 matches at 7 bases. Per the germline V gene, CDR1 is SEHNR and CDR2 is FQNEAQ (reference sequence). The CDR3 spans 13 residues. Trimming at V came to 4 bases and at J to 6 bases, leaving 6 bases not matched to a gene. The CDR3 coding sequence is TGTGCCAGCAGCTCCGCAACGGGGGGCGAGCAGTACTTC. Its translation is CASSSATGGEQYF.

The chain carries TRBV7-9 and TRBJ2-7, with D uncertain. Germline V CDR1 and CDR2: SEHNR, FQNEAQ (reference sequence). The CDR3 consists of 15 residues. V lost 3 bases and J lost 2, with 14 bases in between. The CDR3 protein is CASSFERTPTYEQYF. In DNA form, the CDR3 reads TGTGCCAGCAGCTTTGAGAGAACTCCGACCTACGAGCAGTACTTC.

CDR3 DNA: TGTGCCAGCAGCCTCACCGGTGATGCCTACGAGCAGTACTTC. It specifies CASSLTGDAYEQYF. The genes are TRBV6-5 and TRBJ2-7; D is unresolved. The CDR3 extends over 14 amino acids. Trimming cost V 6 bases and J 2 bases, with 14 bases left between them. Germline CDR1 reads MNHEY; CDR2 reads SVGAGI.

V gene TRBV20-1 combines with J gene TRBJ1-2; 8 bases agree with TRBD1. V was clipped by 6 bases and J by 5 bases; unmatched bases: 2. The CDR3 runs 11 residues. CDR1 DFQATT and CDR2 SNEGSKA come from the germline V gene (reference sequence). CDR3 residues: CSAQGAYGYTF. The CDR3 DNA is TGCAGTGCGCAGGGGGCATATGGCTACACCTTC.